This T cell receptor beta chain derives from a study of T-cell reconstitution after alpha-beta-depleted transplantation in children. V shed 6 bases and J 6 bases; nucleotides not matched to a gene: 9. The CDR3 sequence is 14 residues long. Comment on this clonotype: Its antigen remains unidentified.

Preparation of the TCRbeta library used unique molecular identifiers. TCRdb re-called the PCR reads through MiXCR, storing one row per CDR3 protein. The table lists some 200,000 distinct CDR3 sequences, about 8.4% of them singletons, with 35% in the top ten. Study-level results: Reported findings indicate that, about two months after transplant, alpha-beta T cells came from several hundred expanded clones, which were derived from non-depleted graft cells. Day-60 TCRbeta diversity that was high in some patients was derived from surviving recipient T cells and thymic progenitors. After one year, T-cell counts and TCRbeta diversity mostly came from new T cells.

The receptor was derived from a male patient between 2 and 10 years old who had a stem cell transplant for acute myeloid leukemia, so the T cells may come from the graft donor. The chain joins TRBV12-3 or TRBV12-4 to TRBJ2-5; 8 nucleotides agree with TRBD1. The sample in question was PBMCs, mostly from graft donor cells, obtained 360 days after TCRalphabeta/CD19-depleted stem cell transplant. CDR3 in amino acids: CASSSRGRRQTQYF. DNA for the CDR3: TGTGCCAGCAGCAGCAGGGGGCGCAGGCAGACCCAGTACTTC.